This section outlines one TCR beta chain sequence together with its context. It lacks a known antigen. Base qualities are missing; no much larger clone stands one base away. Sequences SGHVS (CDR1) and FQNEAQ (CDR2) are obtained from the germline V gene. Spanning cysteine to phenylalanine, the CDR3 consists of 14 amino acids. CDR3 DNA only is kept here, 42 bases in frame from base 1. Trimming takes 6 bases from V and 0 bases from J, and the germline ends sit 12 bases apart. The sample comes from a study of blood T cell repertoires in COVID-19 (dated by TCRdb to 2018 to 2021). Notes on the research overall: Samples from collaborators originated in the United States, Italy and Spain and spanned both the acute and convalescent phases of COVID-19. HLA class I and class II types, where available, came from metadata supplied by the sample provider rather than from assay-based typing. The repertoires were released in a freely available public database meant as a resource for research on the immune response to SARS-CoV-2. The samples were drawn from the first 160 participants of the ongoing ImmuneRACE study and from 1,254 subjects provided by 6 global collaborators. The sample metadata nearly always contained a de-identified subject ID, COVID-19 status, age in years and sex. The prospective study material was composed of cDNA or gDNA derived from T cells, B-cell-depleted T cells, or PBMCs. Subjects who had been exposed to COVID-19, were actively infected with it, or had recovered from it provided the deeply sampled blood TCRbeta repertoires that made up the dataset.

TCRbeta CDR3 regions were amplified from genomic DNA using the immunoSEQ Assay, a bias-controlled multiplex PCR. On the study's bioinformatics: The number of nucleated cells in each sample was estimated by amplification of reference gene primers within the assay. To quantify the absolute abundance of each unique TCRbeta CDR3 rearrangement, sequence reads were collapsed and filtered. For each sample, productive Simpson clonality was calculated by taking the square root of Simpson's diversity index across productive rearrangements. The table comes from immuneACCESS by way of TCRdb, which keeps in-frame sequences with V and J called. Part of the clones is missing from these tables; in studies checked, under half for an unresolved V gene and the rest for unknown reasons. The D gene and trimming were derived from the DNA, and the V and J assignments and clone size from that table. The sample yields tens of thousands of clones; approximately 95% were counted once. The top ten clones comprise approximately 2.6% of the sample.

Summary of the overall study and its limitations: The amount of clinical and demographic metadata varied by source and participant and was provided uncurated.

Whole blood was collected in K2EDTA tubes by collaborating institutions according to the institutions' own protocols. Collaborator samples were shipped for TCRbeta analysis as frozen whole blood, isolated PBMCs, or DNA extracted from either sample type. Material for sequencing was peripheral blood. Recombination joined TRBV7-8 with TRBJ2-7, with a weak D call of TRBD1 (6 bases match). This receptor was identified in a man aged 70-80 years with active COVID-19. In nucleotides, the sequence is TGTGCCAGCAGAGTTGGCAGGGGCTCCTACGAGCAGTACTTC. Translated, it gives CASRVGRGSYEQYF.